The present T cell receptor beta chain was sequenced within a study of blood T cell repertoires in COVID-19. On the study more broadly: T cells, B-cell-depleted T cells, or PBMCs supplied cDNA or gDNA.

Assay used: immunoSEQ multiplex PCR; TCRdb lists only in-frame clones, some missing. The repertoire consists of hundreds of thousands of clones, with 70% to 90% occurring once and the leading ten covering around 6.5%. The V gene's germline CDR1 is LGHDT and CDR2 YNNKEL (reference sequence). V shed 5 bases, J shed 3 bases, and the junction held 5 bases outside the gene matches. The CDR3 is made up of 15 amino acids. The chain combines TRBV3-1 (or the pseudogene TRBV3-2) with TRBJ2-2, with TRBD1 identical over 8 bases. The source material was peripheral blood. This clonotype originated in an elderly man with acute or convalescent COVID-19. DNA for the CDR3: TGTGCCAGCAGCACGGACAGGGAGGACACCGGGGAGCTGTTTTTT. Translated: CASSTDREDTGELFF.